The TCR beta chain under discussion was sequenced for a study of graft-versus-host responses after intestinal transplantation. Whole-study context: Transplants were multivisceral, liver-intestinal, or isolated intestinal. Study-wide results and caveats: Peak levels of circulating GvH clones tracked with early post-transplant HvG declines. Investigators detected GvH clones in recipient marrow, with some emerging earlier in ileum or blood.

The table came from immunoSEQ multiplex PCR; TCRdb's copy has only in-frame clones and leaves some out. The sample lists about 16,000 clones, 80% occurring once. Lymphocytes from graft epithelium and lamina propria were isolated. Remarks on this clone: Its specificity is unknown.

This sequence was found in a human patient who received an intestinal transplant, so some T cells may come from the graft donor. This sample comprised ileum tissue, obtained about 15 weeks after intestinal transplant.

CDR3 sequence (DNA): TGCAGCGTGTGTAAGCCCCCGAACACTGAAGCTTTCTTT. Amino acids: CSVCKPPNTEAFF. V gene TRBV29-1 combines with J gene TRBJ1-1; D remains ambiguous. Germline CDR1 and CDR2: SQVTM and ANQGSEA. V dropped 6 bases and J dropped 1 base, with 12 bases sitting between them. There are 13 residues in the CDR3. The variable domain in full, with the rest retrieved from reference TRBV29-1 and TRBJ1-1, is SAVISQKPSRDICQRGTSLTIQCQVDSQVTMMFWYRQQPGQSLTLIATANQGSEATYESGFVIDKFPISRPNLTFSTLTVSNMSPEDSSIYLCSVCKPPNTEAFFGQGTRLTVV.